These T cell receptor beta chains were read from a single sample in a study of cytomegalovirus exposure and HLA in healthy donors. TCRdb's table, derived via immunoSEQ multiplex PCR, lists solely in-frame clones and lacks some. The sample lists over 70,000 clones; roughly 80% were seen once. The sample comprised PBMCs. The receptors were gathered from a man aged 45-65 years in good health and CMV-seropositive. CDR3s include the opening cysteine and the closing phenylalanine or tryptophan. The order of the fields is CDR3 length, clone size, D gene, V gene, J gene, CDR3 protein, CDR3 DNA. A D gene is named only where the DNA matches it firmly. Some rows mark clone size as missing; the rest say once, few, many or name a class of expanded clone.

13	once	-	TRBV7-9	TRBJ1-2	CASSLGGGYGYTF	TGTGCCAGCAGCTTGGGGGGTGGCTATGGCTACACCTTC
18	-	TRBD2	TRBV9	TRBJ2-6	CASSVAWGGDSGANVLTF	TGTGCCAGCAGCGTAGCTTGGGGGGGGGACTCTGGGGCCAACGTCCTGACTTTC
15	once	-	TRBV2	TRBJ2-2	CASSFDRWNTGELFF	TGTGCCAGCAGCTTCGACAGGTGGAACACCGGGGAGCTGTTTTTT
13	-	TRBD1	TRBV29-1	TRBJ1-1	CSVRGTVNTEAFF	TGCAGCGTCCGCGGGACAGTGAACACTGAAGCTTTCTTT
14	-	-	TRBV7-2	TRBJ1-1	CASSRGRVNTEAFF	TGTGCCAGCAGCCGCGGCAGGGTGAACACTGAAGCTTTCTTT
18	-	TRBD1	TRBV18	TRBJ2-3	CASSPWGQARGGGDTQYF	TGTGCCAGCTCACCTTGGGGACAGGCAAGAGGAGGGGGCGATACGCAGTATTTT
12	-	-	TRBV19	TRBJ1-2	CASRGQGHGYTF	TGTGCCAGTAGGGGACAAGGCCATGGCTACACCTTC
15	-	TRBD1	TRBV13	TRBJ2-1	CASSNRDRGINEQFF	TGTGCCAGCAGCAACCGGGACAGGGGAATCAATGAGCAGTTCTTC
14	-	-	TRBV27	TRBJ2-1	CASSLGGNYNEQFF	TGTGCCAGCAGTTTGGGCGGGAACTACAATGAGCAGTTCTTC
13	-	-	TRBV4-3	TRBJ1-1	CASRRQINTEVFF	TGCGCCAGCAGGCGACAGATCAACACTGAAGTTTTCTTT
15	-	-	TRBV7-9	TRBJ2-1	CASSLDGSSYNEQFF	TGTGCCAGCAGCTTAGACGGGAGCTCCTACAATGAGCAGTTCTTC
13	many	-	TRBV30	TRBJ1-1	CAWSVDRETEAFF	TGTGCCTGGAGTGTAGACCGGGAAACTGAAGCTTTCTTT
15	-	TRBD1	TRBV9	TRBJ2-1	CASSTGTGGYNEQFF	TGTGCCAGCAGCACCGGGACAGGGGGCTACAATGAGCAGTTCTTC
15	-	-	TRBV5-1	TRBJ2-1	CASSLADSLHNEQFF	TGCGCCAGCAGCTTGGCGGACTCTCTCCACAATGAGCAGTTCTTC
15	-	TRBD1	TRBV18	TRBJ2-5	CASSPGTGGRETQYF	TGTGCCAGCTCACCCGGGACAGGGGGCCGGGAGACCCAGTACTTC
16	-	TRBD1	TRBV5-6	TRBJ2-7	CASSLFPGTGGYEQYF	TGTGCCAGCAGCCTATTCCCCGGGACAGGGGGCTACGAACAGTACTTC
14	-	-	TRBV5-6	TRBJ2-3	CASSYTTGADTQYF	TGTGCCAGCAGCTATACTACCGGGGCAGATACGCAGTATTTT
15	few	TRBD2	TRBV29-1	TRBJ2-2	CSVDGLAGNTGELFF	TGCAGCGTGGATGGACTAGCGGGGAACACCGGGGAGCTGTTTTTT
15	-	TRBD2	TRBV30	TRBJ2-1	CAWSVGLAGVIEQFF	TGTGCCTGGAGTGTAGGTCTAGCGGGAGTCATTGAGCAGTTCTTC
17	-	-	TRBV28	TRBJ1-1	CASSFSMLGASRTEAFF	TGTGCCAGCAGTTTTTCGATGTTGGGGGCGAGTCGAACTGAAGCTTTCTTT
16	-	-	TRBV21-1	TRBJ2-4	CASSKGPGLAKNIQYF	TGTGCCAGCAGCAAAGGTCCAGGGTTAGCCAAAAACATTCAGTACTTC
17	-	TRBD2	TRBV10-3	TRBJ2-1	CAISGGVTSGSINEQFF	TGTGCCATCAGTGGGGGGGTAACTAGCGGGAGTATAAATGAGCAGTTCTTC
12	-	-	TRBV5-1	TRBJ1-6	CASSLDRIVSHF	TGCGCCAGCAGCTTGGACAGGATCGTTTCACACTTT
15	-	-	TRBV7-2	TRBJ1-2	CASSLVSGEDYGYTF	TGTGCCAGCAGCTTAGTTTCGGGGGAGGACTATGGCTACACCTTC
14	-	TRBD1	TRBV5-1	TRBJ1-4	CASSLTGVDEKLFF	TGCGCCAGCAGCTTGACAGGGGTGGATGAAAAACTGTTTTTT
12	-	-	TRBV5-1	TRBJ1-1	CASTPPGGEAFF	TGCGCCAGCACCCCGCCGGGGGGTGAAGCTTTCTTT
13	-	-	TRBV2	TRBJ1-3	CASSPAGRNTIYF	TGTGCCAGCAGTCCGGCGGGCCGGAACACCATATATTTT
17	-	TRBD1	TRBV7-2	TRBJ1-2	CASSLAGTGGFDYGYTF	TGTGCCAGCAGCTTAGCCGGGACAGGGGGATTCGACTATGGCTACACCTTC
13	-	TRBD1	TRBV5-8	TRBJ2-7	CASSFGQGDEQYF	TGTGCCAGCAGCTTCGGTCAGGGGGACGAGCAGTACTTC
16	-	TRBD2	TRBV19	TRBJ2-5	CASSSSLAGGGETQYF	TGTGCCAGTAGTTCCTCACTAGCGGGAGGGGGTGAGACCCAGTACTTC
15	-	-	TRBV5-1	TRBJ2-7	CASSLVNAGTDEQYF	TGCGCCAGCAGCTTGGTAAACGCGGGTACCGACGAGCAGTACTTC
16	-	TRBD1	TRBV7-2	TRBJ1-2	CASSLGGGEGLGGYTF	TGTGCCAGCAGCTTAGGAGGGGGCGAGGGGTTGGGAGGCTACACCTTC
15	-	TRBD1	TRBV4-2	TRBJ2-7	CASSLRTGGRLEQYF	TGTGCCAGCAGCTTAAGGACAGGGGGTAGACTCGAGCAGTACTTC
16	-	TRBD2	TRBV6-5	TRBJ2-7	CASSYGLAGAGHEQYF	TGTGCCAGCAGTTATGGACTAGCGGGAGCTGGCCACGAGCAGTACTTC
14	-	-	TRBV10-2	TRBJ2-1	CASSDRDTNNEQFF	TGCGCCAGCAGTGATCGGGACACCAACAATGAGCAGTTCTTC
15	-	-	TRBV30	TRBJ1-6	CAWSPTGMRVSPLHF	TGTGCCTGGAGCCCCACAGGGATGAGGGTTTCACCCCTCCACTTT